This TCR beta chain was observed in a study of response to subunit inactivated influenza vaccine. Trimming at V came to 7 bases and at J to 8 bases, leaving 13 bases not matched to a gene. The CDR3 contains 14 residues. In germline, CDR1 is SQVTM, CDR2 ANQGSEA. The sample holds a few counts of this clonotype. Its cognate antigen is unknown. Each CDR3 protein is one row after TCRdb ran MiXCR on the RT-PCR reads. The table lists 530,000 or so distinct CDR3 sequences, over 25% of them singletons. General study findings and limits: Few additional T cells are recruited per seasonal influenza vaccination, authors suggested.

The source was CD4+ T cells sorted from PBMCs, collected around 5 days after vaccination. The V gene is TRBV29-1, the J gene TRBJ2-1, with TRBD2 identical over 8 bases. The sequence was collected from a man aged 45-60 years who received an inactivated influenza vaccine. The CDR3 spells CSAPAGVGSYEQFF. The CDR3 bases are TGCAGCGCCCCAGCGGGAGTAGGATCTTATGAGCAGTTCTTC.